This is a list of T cell receptor beta chains from one sample in a study of T-cell reconstitution after alpha-beta-depleted transplantation in children. TCRdb fed the PCR reads into MiXCR, producing one record per CDR3 protein. The data show about 300,000 distinct CDR3 sequences, 7.5% to 9% seen once. Specimen: peripheral blood, collected 360 days after TCRalphabeta/CD19-depleted stem cell transplant. All receptors derive from a female patient aged 2-9 years who had a stem cell transplant for Fanconi anemia, so the T cells may come from the graft donor. Both conserved end residues are part of each CDR3. Fields, in order: V gene, CDR3 length, J gene, CDR3 protein.

V gene: TRBV5-1
CDR3 length: 17
J gene: TRBJ1-2
CDR3 protein: CASSFGTGTGGAVGYTF

V gene: TRBV20-1
CDR3 length: 12
J gene: TRBJ2-7
CDR3 protein: CSASGGPYEQYF

V gene: TRBV24-1
CDR3 length: 15
J gene: TRBJ2-5
CDR3 protein: CATSDRTGFQETQYF

V gene: TRBV4-2
CDR3 length: 13
J gene: TRBJ1-2
CDR3 protein: CASSQAGTEIYTF

V gene: TRBV7-8
CDR3 length: 14
J gene: TRBJ1-2
CDR3 protein: CASSTTGSNYGYTF

V gene: TRBV30
CDR3 length: 10
J gene: TRBJ2-7
CDR3 protein: CAWRGGWQYF

V gene: TRBV12-3/TRBV12-4
CDR3 length: 14
J gene: TRBJ1-3
CDR3 protein: CASRRQASGNTIYF

V gene: TRBV5-5
CDR3 length: 15
J gene: TRBJ2-1
CDR3 protein: CASSARGALYNEQFF

V gene: TRBV5-1
CDR3 length: 15
J gene: TRBJ2-2
CDR3 protein: CASSAEAGGRRELFF

V gene: TRBV5-6
CDR3 length: 16
J gene: TRBJ2-5
CDR3 protein: CASSLARGPYQETQYF

V gene: TRBV6-2/TRBV6-3
CDR3 length: 16
J gene: TRBJ1-4
CDR3 protein: CASSFEADATNEKLFF

V gene: TRBV20-1
CDR3 length: 13
J gene: TRBJ1-1
CDR3 protein: CSAYATVNTEAFF

V gene: TRBV7-3
CDR3 length: 16
J gene: TRBJ2-1
CDR3 protein: CASSLEGLSKKSEQFF

V gene: TRBV7-8
CDR3 length: 11
J gene: TRBJ1-6
CDR3 protein: CASSLQGPLHF

V gene: TRBV2
CDR3 length: 18
J gene: TRBJ2-1
CDR3 protein: CASRTGTSGPEGYNEQFF

V gene: TRBV12-3/TRBV12-4
CDR3 length: 14
J gene: TRBJ2-3
CDR3 protein: CASSLGTSGGTQYF

V gene: TRBV12-3/TRBV12-4
CDR3 length: 11
J gene: TRBJ2-2
CDR3 protein: CATRVDGELFF

V gene: TRBV7-9
CDR3 length: 15
J gene: TRBJ2-7
CDR3 protein: CASSLLTGSGDEQYF

V gene: TRBV7-7
CDR3 length: 17
J gene: TRBJ2-5
CDR3 protein: CASSPGTSGLIQETQYF

V gene: TRBV27
CDR3 length: 13
J gene: TRBJ2-7
CDR3 protein: CASSPAGGYEQYF

V gene: TRBV20-1
CDR3 length: 15
J gene: TRBJ2-7
CDR3 protein: CSVYRGQGPLSEQYF

V gene: TRBV12-3/TRBV12-4
CDR3 length: 15
J gene: TRBJ2-2
CDR3 protein: CASSRYSSNTGELFF

V gene: TRBV4-1
CDR3 length: 16
J gene: TRBJ2-3
CDR3 protein: CASSQEDGRVIDTQYF

V gene: TRBV7-6
CDR3 length: 17
J gene: TRBJ1-2
CDR3 protein: CASSLAPGTGSLEGYTF

V gene: TRBV5-6
CDR3 length: 12
J gene: TRBJ2-1
CDR3 protein: CASSWEGAVMFF

V gene: TRBV20-1
CDR3 length: 16
J gene: TRBJ1-2
CDR3 protein: CSANDRRTDFMYGYTF

V gene: TRBV20-1
CDR3 length: 11
J gene: TRBJ2-1
CDR3 protein: CSARLGNEQFF

V gene: TRBV15
CDR3 length: 12
J gene: TRBJ1-2
CDR3 protein: CATSGQGFPYTF

V gene: TRBV4-2
CDR3 length: 15
J gene: TRBJ2-7
CDR3 protein: CASSQDTREHYEQYF

V gene: TRBV9
CDR3 length: 15
J gene: TRBJ2-1
CDR3 protein: CASSPRRSSYNEQFF

V gene: TRBV20-1
CDR3 length: 13
J gene: TRBJ2-1
CDR3 protein: CSALHGTARKQFF

V gene: TRBV4-3
CDR3 length: 18
J gene: TRBJ1-4
CDR3 protein: CASSSGRQGAAWNEKLFF

V gene: TRBV5-4
CDR3 length: 15
J gene: TRBJ1-1
CDR3 protein: CASSLNRGLDTEAFF